The clone carrying this T cell receptor beta chain was seen once. This sample's treatment: oral pan-JAK inhibitor, 5-10 mg twice daily. The entry originates in a study of CD8+ T cells in alopecia areata. RNA, once extracted, was reverse transcribed into cDNA for use as the sequencing template. Libraries were prepared by immunoSEQ multiplex PCR; TCRdb keeps only in-frame clonotypes and omits some of them. The sample yields over 70,000 clones, roughly 66% seen once. Germline CDR1 is SGHDT and CDR2 is YYEEEE. CDR3 length equals 16 residues. J lost 2 bases, V lost 4 bases, and 10 bases had no gene match. Here the sequenced sample was CD8+ T cells sorted from blood, taken at week 24, from a patient treated with tofacitinib. The chain couples TRBV5-6 to TRBJ2-3; 7 nucleotides align to TRBD1. The receptor was isolated from a human donor with alopecia areata. CDR3 coding DNA: TGTGCCAGCAGCCATGGGGGACAGACCTCCACAGATACGCAGTATTTT. Protein: CASSHGGQTSTDTQYF.